Shown below are 20 T cell receptor beta chains from a single sample sequenced in a study of graft-versus-host responses after intestinal transplantation. The method was immunoSEQ multiplex PCR; TCRdb's version includes in-frame clones alone and lacks a portion of them. This table has about 96,000 clones, 80% to 95% appearing once. Antigens for these TCRs are unknown. This specimen consisted of unstimulated CD4+ T cells sorted from spleen or lymph node cells, obtained before intestinal transplant. All receptors derive from a human donor who received an intestinal transplant.

Remarks on this clone: The junction departs from germline at one end; a sequencing error may be responsible. The V call is TRBV2, the J call TRBJ2-7; 7 bases map to TRBD2. The germline V gene has CDR1 SNHLY and CDR2 FYNNEI. CDR3 length: 14 amino acids. The CDR3 region has the DNA TGTGCCAGCAGTGAACGGACTAGTATCTACGTGCAGTACTTC. It is translated as CASSERTSIYVQYF.

The chain employs TRBV6-6 and TRBJ2-7; perhaps TRBD1 as D (6 bases). V dropped 4 bases and J dropped 2 bases, with 9 bases sitting between them. CDR3 size: 13 residues. The V gene's germline CDR1 is MNHNY and CDR2 SVGAGI (reference sequence). DNA of the CDR3: TGTGCCAGCAGTTCCGGACAGACCTACGAGCAGTACTTC. Amino acid sequence: CASSSGQTYEQYF.

CDR3 DNA sequence: TGTGCCAGTAGTATAAGAGGGTATGCAGGGGACAAAAACATTCAGTACTTC. Residues: CASSIRGYAGDKNIQYF. The chain combines TRBV19 with TRBJ2-4; D is possibly TRBD1 (6 bases). Trimming left V 2 bases short and J 3 bases short, with 17 bases between. This CDR3 region has 17 residues. CDR1 is LNHDA, CDR2 SQIVND, per germline (reference sequence). Combining the CDR3 with reference TRBV19 and TRBJ2-4 gives the whole variable domain DGGITQSPKYLFRKEGQNVTLSCEQNLNHDAMYWYRQDPGQGLRLIYYSQIVNDFQKGDIAEGYSVSREKKESFPLTVTSAQKNPTAFYLCASSIRGYAGDKNIQYFGAGTRLSVL.

The chain combines TRBV6-5 with TRBJ2-5; D uncertain. With the DNA end fitting TRBJ2-7 better, the J assignment may be wrong. CDR1 is MNHEY and CDR2 is SVGAGI in the germline V gene. The length of the CDR3 is 15 residues. The DNA for the CDR3 is TGTGCCAGCAGTTACTCCCACCTAGTGTCGCGCGAGCAGTACTTC. Its protein is CASSYSHLVSREQYF.

A word on this clone: Within the sample, other DNA sequences also encode this same CDR3. This chain connects TRBV6-5 to TRBJ2-7; TRBD2 matches 11 bases. CDR3 length: 13 amino acids. The germline gives CDR1 MNHEY, CDR2 SVGAGI. Trimming removed 8 bases from V and 4 bases from J; junction bases left unmatched: 4. In DNA, the CDR3 is TGTGCCAGCTCTCGACTAGCGGGGTACGAGCAGTACTTC. This codes for CASSRLAGYEQYF.

The chain couples TRBV7-8 to TRBJ2-7; TRBD2 matches at 8 bases. V was clipped by 2 bases and J by 4 bases; unmatched bases: 7. Germline lookup yields CDR1 SGHVS and CDR2 FQNEAQ. The CDR3 runs 15 residues. The CDR3 sequence: CASSLRLTGGYEQYF. The CDR3 coding sequence is TGTGCCAGCAGCTTAAGGCTGACGGGGGGGTACGAGCAGTACTTC.

The chain carries TRBV29-1 and TRBJ2-1; TRBD2 aligns across 14 bases. Unmatched junction bases numbered 4, after V lost 6 bases and J lost 0 bases. CDR1 SQVTM and CDR2 ANQGSEA come from the germline V gene. This CDR3 has 16 residues. The CDR3 sequence is CSVGTSGGSSYNEQFF. CDR3 sequence (DNA): TGCAGCGTAGGGACTAGCGGGGGTAGCTCCTACAATGAGCAGTTCTTC.

The chain carries TRBV30 and TRBJ2-7; 7 nucleotides align to TRBD1. V trimming: 2 bases; J trimming: 4 bases; junction bases outside the gene matches: 2. The CDR3 totals 12 residues. Germline-derived CDR1 and CDR2 are GTSNPN and SVGIG (reference sequence). CDR3 sequence: CAWSKQGYEQYF. Here the CDR3 DNA reads TGTGCCTGGAGTAAACAGGGGTACGAGCAGTACTTC.

This chain connects TRBV7-9 to TRBJ2-7; 9 positions agree with TRBD1. This CDR3 region has 15 residues. V lost 3 bases, J lost 3 bases, and 6 bases stayed unmatched. Germline V gene sequence: CDR1 SEHNR, CDR2 FQNEAQ (reference sequence). CDR3 loop: CASSFDRGGYYEQYF. As DNA, the CDR3 is TGTGCCAGCAGCTTCGACAGGGGGGGCTACTACGAGCAGTACTTC. The variable domain in full, with the rest retrieved from reference TRBV7-9 and TRBJ2-7, is DTGVSQNPRHKITKRGQNVTFRCDPISEHNRLYWYRQTLGQGPEFLTYFQNEAQLEKSRLLSDRFSAERPKGSFSTLEIQRTEQGDSAMYLCASSFDRGGYYEQYFGPGTRLTVT.

To note about this clone: One end of the junction is discordant with germline, which a read error may explain. Other nucleotide sequences from this sample produce the same CDR3. The CDR3 here is CAWSVQLHRGKLDSNQPQHF. In nucleotides, the CDR3 is TGTGCCTGGAGTGTACAATTGCACAGGGGAAAGTTGGACAGCAATCAGCCCCAGCACTTT. The J gene is TRBJ1-5, the V gene TRBV30; 7 nucleotides align to TRBD1. This CDR3 is 20 amino acids long. Germline assignment: CDR1 GTSNPN and CDR2 SVGIG (reference sequence).

The chain uses TRBV7-9 and TRBJ2-1, with 7 bases that match TRBD2. Trimming took 3 bases from V and 11 from J; bases not matched to a gene: 7. This CDR3 spans 13 amino acids. The germline gives CDR1 SEHNR, CDR2 FQNEAQ (reference sequence). CDR3 sequence: CASSLGGTIKQFF. DNA for the CDR3: TGTGCCAGCAGCTTGGGGGGGACTATCAAGCAGTTCTTC. The full variable domain, in which reference TRBV7-9 and TRBJ2-1 provide the parts outside the CDR3, is DTGVSQNPRHKITKRGQNVTFRCDPISEHNRLYWYRQTLGQGPEFLTYFQNEAQLEKSRLLSDRFSAERPKGSFSTLEIQRTEQGDSAMYLCASSLGGTIKQFFGPGTRLTVL.

This sequence joins TRBV28 and TRBJ1-2; unclear D gene. CDR1 is MDHEN and CDR2 is SYDVKM in the germline V gene. The CDR3 length is 13 residues. V lost 5 bases and J 4 bases, leaving 11 bases between the germline ends. The CDR3 DNA reads TGTGCCAGCAGTCCCCAGGTCGGCTATGGCTACACCTTC. This codes for CASSPQVGYGYTF.

V and J are TRBV19 and TRBJ1-1, with 10 bases that match TRBD1. V gave up 9 bases and J gave up 10 bases; unmatched junction bases: 11. In germline, CDR1 is LNHDA, CDR2 SQIVND (reference sequence). The CDR3 runs 13 residues. The CDR3 protein is CARSGTGEAGAFF. CDR3 sequence (DNA): TGTGCCAGGTCCGGGACAGGGGAAGCAGGAGCTTTCTTT.

The chain combines TRBV7-8 with TRBJ1-5; D remains ambiguous. V gave up 3 bases and J gave up 5 bases, with 8 bases separating them. The germline gives CDR1 SGHVS, CDR2 FQNEAQ. The CDR3 covers 13 residues. CDR3 region: CASSLALDQPQHF. The CDR3 DNA reads TGTGCCAGCAGCTTGGCCCTGGATCAGCCCCAGCATTTT.

The chain joins TRBV6-5 to TRBJ1-2; D possibly corresponds to TRBD1 (6 bases). In germline, CDR1 is MNHEY, CDR2 SVGAGI. Trimming removed 2 bases at V and 4 bases at J, with 14 bases between. The CDR3 contains 15 residues. The DNA of the CDR3 is TGTGCCAGCAGTTACCGGGGGGGGCAACTCTATGGCTACACCTTC. Translated: CASSYRGGQLYGYTF.

The DNA of the CDR3 is TGTGCCAGCAGCCCCCGGGACATAGACACTGAAGCTTTCTTT. This encodes CASSPRDIDTEAFF. This rearrangement joins TRBV6-1 to TRBJ1-1; the D gene is possibly TRBD1 (6 bases). The CDR3 contains 14 residues. The V gene lost 6 bases and the J gene lost 3 bases, with 14 bases spanning the gap. Germline V gives CDR1 MNHNS, CDR2 SASEGT.

The CDR3 sequence is CASSPRVTGDGSEAFF. The CDR3 DNA reads TGTGCCAGCAGCCCCCGGGTGACAGGGGATGGCTCTGAAGCTTTCTTT. The gene calls are TRBV7-9 and TRBJ1-1; 8 positions match TRBD1. CDR1 is SEHNR, CDR2 FQNEAQ, per germline (reference sequence). The CDR3 runs to 16 residues. The V gene end was trimmed by 5 bases and the J gene end by 6 bases; junction bases not matched to a gene: 14. The whole variable domain, filled in from reference TRBV7-9 and TRBJ1-1, reads DTGVSQNPRHKITKRGQNVTFRCDPISEHNRLYWYRQTLGQGPEFLTYFQNEAQLEKSRLLSDRFSAERPKGSFSTLEIQRTEQGDSAMYLCASSPRVTGDGSEAFFGQGTRLTVV.

This chain uses TRBV18 with TRBJ1-1; TRBD1 is a possible D gene (5 bases). The CDR3 loop spans 12 amino acids. Germline lookup yields CDR1 KGHSH and CDR2 LQKENI. The germline V and J ends were trimmed by 5 bases and 11 bases, with 15 bases remaining between them. The CDR3 region is CASSTGGWDAFF. DNA of the CDR3: TGTGCCAGCTCAACGGGGGGATGGGATGCTTTCTTT.

This chain uses TRBV18 with TRBJ1-1; 7 bases are shared with TRBD1. The germline gives CDR1 KGHSH, CDR2 LQKENI. Trimming removed 6 bases from V and 3 bases from J; junction bases left unmatched: 7. CDR3 length equals 14 residues. This chain's CDR3 is CASSQTGIYTEAFF. CDR3 nucleotides: TGTGCCAGCTCGCAGACAGGGATTTACACTGAAGCTTTCTTT.

This chain joins TRBV6-1 and TRBJ2-3; D gene ambiguous. The V gene's germline CDR1 is MNHNS and CDR2 SASEGT. This CDR3 has 13 amino acids. Trimming removed 3 bases from V and 2 bases from J, with 6 bases in between. The CDR3 loop reads CASSDPYTDTQYF. In DNA, the CDR3 is TGTGCCAGCAGTGACCCCTACACAGATACGCAGTATTTT.